The clone carrying this T cell receptor beta chain was counted a single time. Its specificity is not known. The data derive from a study of brain T cells in children with intractable seizures. Study results and limitations: Only CDR3 sequence similarity suggested viral specificity, without known HCMV serostatus. Pre- and post-surgery blood differed in depth, so pre-surgery absences may be undersampling.

Only cases whose brain tissue showed the highest T cell transcript signatures were sequenced. Pre-surgery treatment included at least one anti-epileptic drug. Germline CDR1 and CDR2: LNHDA and SQIVND (reference sequence). This CDR3 region has 15 residues. V shed 4 bases, J shed 3 bases, and the junction held 7 bases outside the gene matches. Using immunoSEQ multiplex PCR, the repertoire was profiled, and TCRdb retains in-frame clones only, with some absent. The data show over 95,000 clones, approximately 94% seen once. The chain employs TRBV19 and TRBJ1-1; the match to TRBD1 covers 8 bases. The sequence came from a boy in the first two years of life with hemimegalencephaly and intractable seizures. The sequencing here drew on peripheral blood, taken at surgery. CDR3 DNA sequence: TGTGCCAGTAGTAGTATCAGGGGGCGCGACACTGAAGCTTTCTTT. Translated, it gives CASSSIRGRDTEAFF.